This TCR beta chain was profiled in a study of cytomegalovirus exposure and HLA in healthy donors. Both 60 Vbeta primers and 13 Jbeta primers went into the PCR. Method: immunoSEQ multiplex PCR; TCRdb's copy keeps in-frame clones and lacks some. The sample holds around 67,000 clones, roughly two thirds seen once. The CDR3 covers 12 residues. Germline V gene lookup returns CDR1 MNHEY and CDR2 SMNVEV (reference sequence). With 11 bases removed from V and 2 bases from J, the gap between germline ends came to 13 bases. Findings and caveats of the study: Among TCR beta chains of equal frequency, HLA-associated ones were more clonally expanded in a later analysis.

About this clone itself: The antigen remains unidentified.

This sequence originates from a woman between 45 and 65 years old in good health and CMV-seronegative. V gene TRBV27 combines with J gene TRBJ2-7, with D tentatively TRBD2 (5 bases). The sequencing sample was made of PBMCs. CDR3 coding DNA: TGTGCCTCATCCCCCGGGGCCTACGAGCAGTACTTC. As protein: CASSPGAYEQYF.